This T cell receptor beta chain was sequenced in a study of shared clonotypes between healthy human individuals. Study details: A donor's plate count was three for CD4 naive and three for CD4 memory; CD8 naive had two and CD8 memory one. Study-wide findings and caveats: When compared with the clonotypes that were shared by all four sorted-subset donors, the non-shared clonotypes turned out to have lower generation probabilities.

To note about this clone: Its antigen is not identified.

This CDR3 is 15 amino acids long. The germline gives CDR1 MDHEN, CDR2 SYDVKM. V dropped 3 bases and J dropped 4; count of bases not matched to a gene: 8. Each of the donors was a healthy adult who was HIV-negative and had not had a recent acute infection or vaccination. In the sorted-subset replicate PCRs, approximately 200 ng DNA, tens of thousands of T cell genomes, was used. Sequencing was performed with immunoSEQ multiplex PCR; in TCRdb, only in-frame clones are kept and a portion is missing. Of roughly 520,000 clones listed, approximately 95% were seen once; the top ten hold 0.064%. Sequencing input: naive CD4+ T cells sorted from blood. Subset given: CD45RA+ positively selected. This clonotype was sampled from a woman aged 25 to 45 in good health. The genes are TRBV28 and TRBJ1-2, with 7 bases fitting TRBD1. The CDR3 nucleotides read TGTGCCAGCAGTTTTCCACAGGGGCTCATCTATGGCTACACCTTC. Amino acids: CASSFPQGLIYGYTF.